This T cell receptor (beta chain) was sequenced for a study of cytotoxic CD8 clonotypes in ibrutinib-treated CLL. Study details: Enrolment comprised over ten relapsed/refractory and more than 14 treatment-naive patients; approximately 18 were IGHV unmutated. Study results and caveats: Treatment saw public clonotypes, which were uncommon, either contract or stay stable.

The CDR3 has 11 residues. CDR1 WNHNN and CDR2 SYGVQD come from the germline V gene (reference sequence). V was cut by 5 bases and J by 2 bases, with 2 bases left in between. With respect to this clone: Its antigen is as yet unknown.

Method: immunoSEQ multiplex PCR; TCRdb's copy keeps in-frame clones and lacks some. This sample carries more than 200,000 clones, roughly 73% of them seen once, and the ten largest clones take about an eighth. The chain links TRBV10-1 to TRBJ2-3; D remains ambiguous. The sample was PBMCs, taken after 12 months of ibrutinib treatment. The source is a human donor with chronic lymphocytic leukemia. The chain's CDR3 is CASSPTDTQYF. CDR3 bases: TGCGCCAGCAGTCCCACAGATACGCAGTATTTT.